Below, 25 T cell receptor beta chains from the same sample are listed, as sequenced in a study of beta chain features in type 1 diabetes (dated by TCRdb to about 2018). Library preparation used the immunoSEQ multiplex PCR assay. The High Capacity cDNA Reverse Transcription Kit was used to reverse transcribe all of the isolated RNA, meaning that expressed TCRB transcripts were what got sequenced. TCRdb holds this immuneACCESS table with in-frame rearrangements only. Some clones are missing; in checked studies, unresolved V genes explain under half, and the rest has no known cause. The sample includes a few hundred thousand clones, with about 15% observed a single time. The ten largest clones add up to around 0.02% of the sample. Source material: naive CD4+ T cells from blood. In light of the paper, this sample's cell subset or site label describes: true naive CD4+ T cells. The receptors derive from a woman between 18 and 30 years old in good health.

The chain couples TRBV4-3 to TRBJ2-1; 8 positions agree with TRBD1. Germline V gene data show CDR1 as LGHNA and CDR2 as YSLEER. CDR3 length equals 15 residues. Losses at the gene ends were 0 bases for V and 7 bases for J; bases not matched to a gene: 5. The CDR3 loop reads CASSQDMDRANEQFF. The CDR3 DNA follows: TGCGCCAGCAGCCAAGATATGGACAGGGCGAATGAGCAGTTCTTC.

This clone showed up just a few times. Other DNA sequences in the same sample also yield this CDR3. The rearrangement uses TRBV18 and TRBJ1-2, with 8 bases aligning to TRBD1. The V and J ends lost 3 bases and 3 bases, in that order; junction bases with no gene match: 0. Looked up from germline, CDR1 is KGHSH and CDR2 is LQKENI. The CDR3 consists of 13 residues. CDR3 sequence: CASSPTGDYGYTF. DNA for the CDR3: TGTGCCAGCTCACCGACAGGGGACTATGGCTACACCTTC.

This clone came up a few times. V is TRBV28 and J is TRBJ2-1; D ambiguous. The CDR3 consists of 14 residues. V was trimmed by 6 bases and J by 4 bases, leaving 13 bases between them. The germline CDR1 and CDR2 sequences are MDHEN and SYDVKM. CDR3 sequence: CASSSPQAYNEQFF. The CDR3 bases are TGTGCCAGCAGCTCACCCCAAGCGTACAATGAGCAGTTCTTC.

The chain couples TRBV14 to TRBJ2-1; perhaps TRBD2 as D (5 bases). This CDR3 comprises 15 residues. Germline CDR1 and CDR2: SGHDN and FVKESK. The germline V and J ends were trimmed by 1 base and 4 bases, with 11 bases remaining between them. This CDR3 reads CASSQVRRAYNEQFF. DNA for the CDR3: TGTGCCAGCAGCCAAGTAAGGCGGGCATACAATGAGCAGTTCTTC.

The CDR3 DNA reads TGTGCCAGCAGCTTTGCACGTTTCAGCTCCTACAATGAGCAGTTCTTC. This translates into CASSFARFSSYNEQFF. The gene calls are TRBV11-2 and TRBJ2-1; D gene uncertain. V lost 3 bases and J 0 bases, leaving 12 bases between the germline ends. This CDR3 contains 16 residues. Germline V gene data show CDR1 as SGHAT and CDR2 as FQNNGV.

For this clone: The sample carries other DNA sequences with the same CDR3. The CDR3 reads CASSPGQGNEQFF. In nucleotides, the CDR3 is TGCGCCAGCAGCCCAGGACAGGGGAATGAGCAGTTCTTC. This chain links TRBV5-1 with TRBJ2-1; 9 bases map to TRBD1. After removal of 4 bases from V and 7 bases from J, the junction contained 3 bases not matched to a gene. CDR3 length equals 13 residues. From germline, CDR1 is SGHRS and CDR2 YFSETQ.

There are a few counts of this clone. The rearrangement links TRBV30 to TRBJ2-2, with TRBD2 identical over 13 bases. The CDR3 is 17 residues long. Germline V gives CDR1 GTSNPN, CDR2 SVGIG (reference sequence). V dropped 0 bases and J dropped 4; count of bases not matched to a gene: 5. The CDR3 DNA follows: TGTGCCTGGAGTGTATCAAGGACTAGCGGGAGCACCGGGGAGCTGTTTTTT. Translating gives CAWSVSRTSGSTGELFF.

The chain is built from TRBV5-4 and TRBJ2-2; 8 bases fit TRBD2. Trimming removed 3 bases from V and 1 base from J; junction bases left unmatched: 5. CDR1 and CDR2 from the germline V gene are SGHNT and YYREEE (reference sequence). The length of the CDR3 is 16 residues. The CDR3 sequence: CASSSHSGVNTGELFF. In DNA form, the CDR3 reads TGTGCCAGCAGCTCCCATAGCGGGGTGAACACCGGGGAGCTGTTTTTT.

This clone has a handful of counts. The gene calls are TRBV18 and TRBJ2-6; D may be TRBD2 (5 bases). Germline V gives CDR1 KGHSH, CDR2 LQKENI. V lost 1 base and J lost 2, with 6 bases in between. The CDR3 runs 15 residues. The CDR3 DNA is TGTGCCAGCTCACCACAGGAGGCTGGGGCCAACGTCCTGACTTTC. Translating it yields CASSPQEAGANVLTF.

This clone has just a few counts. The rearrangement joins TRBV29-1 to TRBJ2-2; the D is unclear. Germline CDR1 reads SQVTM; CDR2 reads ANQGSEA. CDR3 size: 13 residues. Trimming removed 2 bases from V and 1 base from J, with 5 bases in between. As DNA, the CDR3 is TGCAGCGTTGAACTCGGGAACACCGGGGAGCTGTTTTTT. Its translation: CSVELGNTGELFF.

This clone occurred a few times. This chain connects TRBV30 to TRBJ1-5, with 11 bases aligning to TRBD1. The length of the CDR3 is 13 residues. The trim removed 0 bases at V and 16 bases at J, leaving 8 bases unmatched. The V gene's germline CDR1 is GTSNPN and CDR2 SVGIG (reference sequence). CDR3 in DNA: TGTGCCTGGAGTGTGGGGACAGGGGGACTAAGTCATTTT. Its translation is CAWSVGTGGLSHF.

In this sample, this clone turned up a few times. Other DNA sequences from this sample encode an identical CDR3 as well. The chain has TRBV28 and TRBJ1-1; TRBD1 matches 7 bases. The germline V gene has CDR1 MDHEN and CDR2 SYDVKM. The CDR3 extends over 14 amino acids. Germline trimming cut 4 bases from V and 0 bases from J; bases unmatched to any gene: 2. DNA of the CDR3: TGTGCCAGCAGTTCGACAGGGCTGAACACTGAAGCTTTCTTT. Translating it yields CASSSTGLNTEAFF.

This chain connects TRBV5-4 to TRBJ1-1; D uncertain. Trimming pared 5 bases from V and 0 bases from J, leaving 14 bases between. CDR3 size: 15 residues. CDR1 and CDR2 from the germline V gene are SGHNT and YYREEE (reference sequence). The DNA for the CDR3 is TGTGCCAGCAGTTCTGTTCTGGGCTTGAACACTGAAGCTTTCTTT. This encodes CASSSVLGLNTEAFF.

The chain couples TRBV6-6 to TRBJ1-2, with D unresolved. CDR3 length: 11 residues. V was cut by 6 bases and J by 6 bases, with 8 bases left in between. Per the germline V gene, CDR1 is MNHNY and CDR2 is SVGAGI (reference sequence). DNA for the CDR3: TGTGCCAGCAGCCACCCGGATGGCTACACCTTC. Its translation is CASSHPDGYTF.

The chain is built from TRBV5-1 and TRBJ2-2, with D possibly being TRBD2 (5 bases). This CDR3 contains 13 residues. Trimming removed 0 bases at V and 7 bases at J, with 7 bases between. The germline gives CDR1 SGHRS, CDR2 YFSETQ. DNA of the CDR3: TGCGCCAGCAGCTTGGCCGGGGTCGGGGAGCTGTTTTTT. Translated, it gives CASSLAGVGELFF.

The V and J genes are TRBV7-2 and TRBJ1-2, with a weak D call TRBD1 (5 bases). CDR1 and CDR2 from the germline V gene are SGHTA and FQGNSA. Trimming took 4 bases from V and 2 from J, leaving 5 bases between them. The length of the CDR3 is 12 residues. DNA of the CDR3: TGTGCCAGCAGCTCAGGGAACTATGGCTACACCTTC. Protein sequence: CASSSGNYGYTF.

CDR3 amino acids: CASTLTGVGNYGYTF. CDR3 in DNA: TGTGCCAGCACCCTAACAGGGGTCGGGAACTATGGCTACACCTTC. This rearrangement joins TRBV2 to TRBJ1-2, with 7 bases aligning to TRBD1. J was trimmed by 2 bases and V by 7 bases; bases with no gene match: 10. Germline V gives CDR1 SNHLY, CDR2 FYNNEI. CDR3 length equals 15 residues.

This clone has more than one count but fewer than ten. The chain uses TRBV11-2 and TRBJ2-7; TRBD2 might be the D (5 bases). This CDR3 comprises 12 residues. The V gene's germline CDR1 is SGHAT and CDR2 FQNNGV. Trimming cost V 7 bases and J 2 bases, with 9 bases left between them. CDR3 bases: TGTGCCAGCAAGAGCGGAGCCTACGAGCAGTACTTC. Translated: CASKSGAYEQYF.

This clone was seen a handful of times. This chain's CDR3 is CASSLEVFSEQFF. In DNA, the CDR3 is TGTGCCAGCAGTTTAGAAGTATTCAGTGAGCAGTTCTTC. This chain joins TRBV27 and TRBJ2-1; D unresolved. The CDR3 sequence is 13 residues long. CDR1 and CDR2 (germline): MNHEY, SMNVEV (reference sequence). The V gene lost 2 bases and the J gene lost 9 bases, with 11 bases spanning the gap.

In DNA form, the CDR3 reads TGCAGTCCCGCGGGAGTGGGAGAGCAGTTCTTC. Translated: CSPAGVGEQFF. This chain joins TRBV20-1 and TRBJ2-1; 7 bases agree with TRBD2. The CDR3 loop spans 11 amino acids. V shed 8 bases and J 10 bases; nucleotides not matched to a gene: 8. Germline V gene sequence: CDR1 DFQATT, CDR2 SNEGSKA (reference sequence).

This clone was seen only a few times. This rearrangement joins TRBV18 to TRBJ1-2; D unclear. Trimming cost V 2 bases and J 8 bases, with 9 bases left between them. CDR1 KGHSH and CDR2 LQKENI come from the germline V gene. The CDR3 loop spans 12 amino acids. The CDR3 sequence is CASSPVERGYTF. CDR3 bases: TGTGCCAGCTCACCAGTGGAGCGCGGCTACACCTTC.

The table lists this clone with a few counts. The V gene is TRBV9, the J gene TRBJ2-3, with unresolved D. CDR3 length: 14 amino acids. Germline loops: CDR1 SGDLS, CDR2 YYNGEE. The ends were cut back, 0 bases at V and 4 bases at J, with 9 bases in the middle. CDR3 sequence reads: CASSVGSRADTQYF. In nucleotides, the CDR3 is TGTGCCAGCAGCGTAGGGAGTAGAGCAGATACGCAGTATTTT.

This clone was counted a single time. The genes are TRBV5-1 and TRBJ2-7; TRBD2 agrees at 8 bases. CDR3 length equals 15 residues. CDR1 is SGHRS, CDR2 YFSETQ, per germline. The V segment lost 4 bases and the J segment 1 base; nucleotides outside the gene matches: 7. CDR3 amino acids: CASSTGTRSSYEQYF. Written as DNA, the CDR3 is TGCGCCAGCAGCACCGGGACTAGAAGTTCCTACGAGCAGTACTTC. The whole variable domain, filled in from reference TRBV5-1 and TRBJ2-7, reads KAGVTQTPRYLIKTRGQQVTLSCSPISGHRSVSWYQQTPGQGLQFLFEYFSETQRNKGNFPGRFSGRQFSNSRSEMNVSTLELGDSALYLCASSTGTRSSYEQYFGPGTRLTVT.

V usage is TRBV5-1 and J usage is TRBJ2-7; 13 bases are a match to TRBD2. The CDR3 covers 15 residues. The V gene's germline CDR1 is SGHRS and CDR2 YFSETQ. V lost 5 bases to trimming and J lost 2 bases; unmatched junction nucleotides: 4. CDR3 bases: TGCGCCAGCAGATCCGGACTAGCGGGAGCCTACGAGCAGTACTTC. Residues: CASRSGLAGAYEQYF. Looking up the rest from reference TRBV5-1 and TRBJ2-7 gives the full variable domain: KAGVTQTPRYLIKTRGQQVTLSCSPISGHRSVSWYQQTPGQGLQFLFEYFSETQRNKGNFPGRFSGRQFSNSRSEMNVSTLELGDSALYLCASRSGLAGAYEQYFGPGTRLTVT.

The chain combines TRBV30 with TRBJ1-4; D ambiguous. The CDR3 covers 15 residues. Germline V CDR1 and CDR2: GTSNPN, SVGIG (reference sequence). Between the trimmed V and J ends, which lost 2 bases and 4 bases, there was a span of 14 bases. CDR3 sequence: CAWSYLAGLNEKLFF. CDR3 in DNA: TGTGCCTGGAGTTATCTGGCAGGTCTTAATGAAAAACTGTTTTTT. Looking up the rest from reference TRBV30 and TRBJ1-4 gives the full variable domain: SQTIHQWPATLVQPVGSPLSLECTVEGTSNPNLYWYRQAAGRGLQLLFYSVGIGQISSEVPQNLSASRPQDRQFILSSKKLLLSDSGFYLCAWSYLAGLNEKLFFGSGTQLSVL.